The table lists the clone carrying this T cell receptor beta chain with a few counts. The antigen is undetermined. The data belong to a study of cytomegalovirus exposure and HLA in healthy donors. Turning to the study itself: Sequencing of 150 million to 200 million T cells in an earlier analysis found about 120 million unique TCR beta sequences.

This CDR3 region has 13 residues. V lost 5 bases to trimming and J lost 8 bases; unmatched junction nucleotides: 6. Germline CDR1 MDHEN, CDR2 SYDVKM. The study, taken as a whole, reports: The study flagged roughly 160 TCR beta chains as cytomegalovirus-associated. Productive rates of about 87% or about 30% were seen for most TCR beta V segments in an earlier analysis. Sequence variants that were highly shared formed a cluster that was likely a sequencing artifact.

The PCR was carried out with 60 Vbeta primers and 13 Jbeta primers. The table came from immunoSEQ multiplex PCR; TCRdb's copy has only in-frame clones and leaves some out. This table has around 100,000 clones, around 66% appearing once. This TCR derives from a woman in her fifties or sixties in good health and CMV-seronegative. Sequenced: PBMCs. V and J are TRBV28 and TRBJ1-2; TRBD1 matches at 9 bases. The DNA of the CDR3 is TGTGCCAGCAGTCCCCGGGACAGGGCGGGCTACACCTTC. Residues: CASSPRDRAGYTF.